These 13 T cell receptor beta chains were sequenced from one sample in a study of beta chain features in type 1 diabetes. Reverse transcription of all isolated RNA meant that expressed TCRB transcripts were sequenced. This table comes from immunoSEQ multiplex PCR, and its TCRdb copy is limited to in-frame clones, with some not included. Among under 250,000 clones listed, over 12% were seen once. Sequenced material: naive CD4+ T cells from blood. These receptors were obtained from a woman in her thirties or forties in good health.

This sequence joins TRBV14 and TRBJ2-1, with D possibly TRBD2 on 5 matching bases. With 1 base removed from V and 4 bases from J, the gap between germline ends came to 5 bases. The CDR3 extends over 13 amino acids. Germline V gives CDR1 SGHDN, CDR2 FVKESK. The CDR3 region has the DNA TGTGCCAGCAGCCAAGGGAGGTACAATGAGCAGTTCTTC. This translates into CASSQGRYNEQFF.

V is TRBV7-9 and J is TRBJ1-2, with TRBD1 as a possible D gene (5 bases). The CDR3 extends over 16 amino acids. Germline loops: CDR1 SEHNR, CDR2 FQNEAQ (reference sequence). V was pared by 3 bases and J by 4 bases, with 18 bases between. CDR3 bases: TGTGCCAGCAGCTTTAGACAGAACCTGCTAGGCTATGGCTACACCTTC. It specifies CASSFRQNLLGYGYTF. The variable domain in full, with the rest retrieved from reference TRBV7-9 and TRBJ1-2, is DTGVSQNPRHKITKRGQNVTFRCDPISEHNRLYWYRQTLGQGPEFLTYFQNEAQLEKSRLLSDRFSAERPKGSFSTLEIQRTEQGDSAMYLCASSFRQNLLGYGYTFGSGTRLTVV.

This clone was seen only a few times. The chain combines TRBV7-9 with TRBJ2-5, with D tentatively TRBD1 (5 bases). Germline lookup yields CDR1 SEHNR and CDR2 FQNEAQ (reference sequence). V shed 3 bases and J shed 3 bases, with 11 bases lying between them. This CDR3 is 14 amino acids long. CDR3 loop: CASSFGQGKETQYF. CDR3 DNA: TGTGCCAGCAGCTTTGGTCAGGGTAAAGAGACCCAGTACTTC. The full variable domain, rest sourced from reference TRBV7-9 and TRBJ2-5, is DTGVSQNPRHKITKRGQNVTFRCDPISEHNRLYWYRQTLGQGPEFLTYFQNEAQLEKSRLLSDRFSAERPKGSFSTLEIQRTEQGDSAMYLCASSFGQGKETQYFGPGTRLLVL.

This clone was seen ten or more times. The chain is built from TRBV15 and TRBJ2-3, with D maybe TRBD1 (5 bases). CDR1 and CDR2 (germline): LNHNV, YYDKDF (reference sequence). The CDR3 length is 15 residues. V gave up 7 bases and J gave up 1 base, with 15 bases separating them. The CDR3 DNA reads as TGTGCCACCAACACGGTATACAGGCGCACAGATACGCAGTATTTT. Protein sequence: CATNTVYRRTDTQYF.

The V and J genes are TRBV7-2 and TRBJ1-2; D unclear. The ends were cut back, 3 bases at V and 3 bases at J, with 11 bases in the middle. CDR3 length: 14 residues. Germline lookup yields CDR1 SGHTA and CDR2 FQGNSA. The CDR3 loop reads CASSLRTDDYGYTF. CDR3 DNA sequence: TGTGCCAGCAGCTTGAGAACAGACGACTATGGCTACACCTTC.

This rearrangement joins TRBV10-3 to TRBJ1-6; 9 bases match TRBD1. Per the germline V gene, CDR1 is ENHRY and CDR2 is SYGVKD. The J segment lost 9 bases and the V segment lost 9 bases, leaving 6 bases of the junction unmatched. CDR3 length equals 13 residues. In DNA form, the CDR3 reads TGTGCCATGAGGACAGGGGTTGGTTCACCCCTCCACTTT. The encoded protein is CAMRTGVGSPLHF.

The V and J genes are TRBV7-2 and TRBJ1-3; unclear D gene. Trimming removed 2 bases at V and 0 bases at J, with 5 bases between. Germline assignment: CDR1 SGHTA and CDR2 FQGNSA. The CDR3 covers 14 residues. Here the CDR3 DNA reads TGTGCCAGCAGCTTATCCGTCTCTGGAAACACCATATATTTT. Translated, it gives CASSLSVSGNTIYF.

The sample holds a few counts of this clone. The V and J genes are TRBV27 and TRBJ1-2; 11 nucleotides agree with TRBD1. This CDR3 is 16 amino acids long. V shed 4 bases, J shed 4 bases, and the junction held 8 bases outside the gene matches. CDR1 and CDR2 (germline): MNHEY, SMNVEV (reference sequence). The CDR3 sequence: CASSSFGGQGAYGYTF. CDR3 nucleotide sequence: TGTGCCAGCAGTTCTTTCGGAGGACAGGGGGCCTATGGCTACACCTTC.

This clone has a handful of counts. The CDR3 here is CASSRNQGGLEKLFF. DNA of the CDR3: TGTGCCAGCAGCCGTAATCAGGGAGGATTGGAAAAACTGTTTTTT. This chain joins TRBV7-9 and TRBJ1-4; TRBD1 is a possible D gene (5 bases). V was trimmed by 5 bases and J by 8 bases, leaving 18 bases between them. Germline CDR1 and CDR2: SEHNR and FQNEAQ (reference sequence). The CDR3 is 15 residues long. Using reference TRBV7-9 and TRBJ1-4 for the parts outside the CDR3, the full variable domain is DTGVSQNPRHKITKRGQNVTFRCDPISEHNRLYWYRQTLGQGPEFLTYFQNEAQLEKSRLLSDRFSAERPKGSFSTLEIQRTEQGDSAMYLCASSRNQGGLEKLFFGSGTQLSVL.

The chain combines TRBV6-5 with TRBJ1-2; 8 bases align to TRBD1. The CDR3 runs to 12 residues. Germline V gene lookup returns CDR1 MNHEY and CDR2 SVGAGI. Germline trimming cut 4 bases from V and 6 bases from J; bases unmatched to any gene: 1. This CDR3 reads CASSSTGDGYTF. The CDR3 DNA follows: TGTGCCAGCAGTTCGACAGGGGATGGCTACACCTTC.

In nucleotides, the CDR3 is TGCGCCAGCAGCTTAGGGACAGCTAATGAAAAACTGTTTTTT. Amino acids: CASSLGTANEKLFF. The chain has TRBV5-1 and TRBJ1-4, with 7 bases aligning to TRBD1. CDR1 is SGHRS and CDR2 is YFSETQ in the germline V gene. The trim removed 2 bases at V and 3 bases at J, leaving 1 base unmatched. This CDR3 has 14 amino acids.

This clone turned up a few times. J is TRBJ2-6 and V is TRBV9; TRBD1 might be the D (8 bases). The V and J ends lost 4 bases and 0 bases respectively, with 29 bases between them. From germline, CDR1 is SGDLS and CDR2 YYNGEE. The CDR3 has 22 amino acids. Written as DNA, the CDR3 is TGTGCCAGCAGCTTCCGTACCCTATGGGGGGGGGACAGGACCTCTGGGGCCAACGTCCTGACTTTC. It encodes CASSFRTLWGGDRTSGANVLTF.

Only a few counts were recorded for this clone. The chain has TRBV5-4 and TRBJ2-7; 8 positions agree with TRBD1. The V segment lost 4 bases and the J segment 4 bases; nucleotides outside the gene matches: 7. Per the germline V gene, CDR1 is SGHNT and CDR2 is YYREEE (reference sequence). The CDR3 contains 14 residues. Here the CDR3 DNA reads TGTGCCAGCAGCCAAATCACAGGGGGTTACGAGCAGTACTTC. It specifies CASSQITGGYEQYF.